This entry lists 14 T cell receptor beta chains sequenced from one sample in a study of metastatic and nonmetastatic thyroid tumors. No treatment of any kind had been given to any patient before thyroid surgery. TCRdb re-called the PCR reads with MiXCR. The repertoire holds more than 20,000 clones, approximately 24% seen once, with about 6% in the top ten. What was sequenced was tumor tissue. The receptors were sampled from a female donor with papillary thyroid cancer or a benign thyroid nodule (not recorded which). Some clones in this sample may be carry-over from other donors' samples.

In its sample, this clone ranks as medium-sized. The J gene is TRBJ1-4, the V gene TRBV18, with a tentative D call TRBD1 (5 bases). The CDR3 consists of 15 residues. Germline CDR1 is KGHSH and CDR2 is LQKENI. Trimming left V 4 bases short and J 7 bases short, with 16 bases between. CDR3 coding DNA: TGTGCCAGCTCACGGATCCAGGGAGAGGGTGAAAAACTGTTTTTT. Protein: CASSRIQGEGEKLFF.

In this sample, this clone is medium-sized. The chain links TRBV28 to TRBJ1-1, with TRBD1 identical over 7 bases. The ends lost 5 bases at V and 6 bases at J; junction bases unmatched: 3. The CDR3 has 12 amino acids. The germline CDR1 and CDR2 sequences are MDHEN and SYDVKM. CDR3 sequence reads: CASSVTGAEAFF. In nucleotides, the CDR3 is TGTGCCAGCAGTGTTACAGGGGCTGAAGCTTTCTTT.

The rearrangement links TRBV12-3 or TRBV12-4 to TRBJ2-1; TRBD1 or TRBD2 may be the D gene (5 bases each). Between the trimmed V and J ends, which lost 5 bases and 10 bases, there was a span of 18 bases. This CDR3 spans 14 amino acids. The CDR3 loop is CASSPGTATKEQFF. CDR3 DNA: TGTGCCAGCAGTCCGGGGACGGCCACAAAGGAGCAGTTCTTC.

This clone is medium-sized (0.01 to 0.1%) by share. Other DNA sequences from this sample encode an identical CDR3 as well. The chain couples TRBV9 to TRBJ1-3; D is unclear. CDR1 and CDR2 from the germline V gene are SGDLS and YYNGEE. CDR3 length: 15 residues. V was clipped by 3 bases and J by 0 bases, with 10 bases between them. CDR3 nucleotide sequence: TGTGCCAGCAGCGCCGCGGATATCTCTGGAAACACCATATATTTT. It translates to CASSAADISGNTIYF.

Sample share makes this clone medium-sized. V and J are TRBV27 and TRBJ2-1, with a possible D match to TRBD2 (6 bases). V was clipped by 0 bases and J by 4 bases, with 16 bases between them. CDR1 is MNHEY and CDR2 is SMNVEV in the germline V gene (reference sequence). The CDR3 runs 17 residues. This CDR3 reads CASSLSFELAPYNEQFF. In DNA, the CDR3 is TGTGCCAGCAGTTTATCGTTTGAACTAGCTCCTTACAATGAGCAGTTCTTC.

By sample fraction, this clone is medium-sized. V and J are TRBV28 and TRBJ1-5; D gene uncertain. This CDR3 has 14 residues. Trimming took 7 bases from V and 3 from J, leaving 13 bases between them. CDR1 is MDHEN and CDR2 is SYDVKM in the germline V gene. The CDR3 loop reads CASNGRSPNQPQHF. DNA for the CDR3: TGTGCCAGCAACGGACGGTCCCCCAATCAGCCCCAGCATTTT.

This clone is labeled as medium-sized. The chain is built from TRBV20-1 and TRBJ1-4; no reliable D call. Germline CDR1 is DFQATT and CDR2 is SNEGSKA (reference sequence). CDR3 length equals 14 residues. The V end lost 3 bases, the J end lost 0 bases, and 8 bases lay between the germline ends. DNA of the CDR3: TGCAGTGCTAGTCTTACCCCAACTAATGAAAAACTGTTTTTT. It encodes CSASLTPTNEKLFF.

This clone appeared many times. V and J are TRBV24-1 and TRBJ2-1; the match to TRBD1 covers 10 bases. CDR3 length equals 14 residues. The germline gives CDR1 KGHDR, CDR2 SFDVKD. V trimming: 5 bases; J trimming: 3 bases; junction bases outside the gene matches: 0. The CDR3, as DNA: TGTGCCACCAGTGGGACAGGGGGCTACAATGAGCAGTTCTTC. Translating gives CATSGTGGYNEQFF.

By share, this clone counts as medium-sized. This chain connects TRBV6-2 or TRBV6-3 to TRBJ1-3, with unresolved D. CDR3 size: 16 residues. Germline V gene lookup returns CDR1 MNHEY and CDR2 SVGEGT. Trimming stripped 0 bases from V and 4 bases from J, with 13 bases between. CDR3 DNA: TGTGCCAGCAGTTACTCTTCTTGGAAGGCCGGAAACACCATATATTTT. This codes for CASSYSSWKAGNTIYF.

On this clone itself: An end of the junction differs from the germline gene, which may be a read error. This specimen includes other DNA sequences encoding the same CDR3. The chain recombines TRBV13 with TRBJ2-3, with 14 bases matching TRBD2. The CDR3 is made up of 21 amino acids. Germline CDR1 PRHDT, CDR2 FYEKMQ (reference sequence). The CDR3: CASSLAIHPGLAGVITDTQYF. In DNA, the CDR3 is TGTGCCAGCAGCTTAGCCATTCATCCGGGACTAGCGGGAGTTATCACAGACACGCAGTATTTT. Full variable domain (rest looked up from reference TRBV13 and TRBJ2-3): AAGVIQSPRHLIKEKRETATLKCYPIPRHDTVYWYQQGPGQDPQFLISFYEKMQSDKGSIPDRFSAQQFSDYHSELNMSSLELGDSALYFCASSLAIHPGLAGVITDTQYFGPGTRLTVL.

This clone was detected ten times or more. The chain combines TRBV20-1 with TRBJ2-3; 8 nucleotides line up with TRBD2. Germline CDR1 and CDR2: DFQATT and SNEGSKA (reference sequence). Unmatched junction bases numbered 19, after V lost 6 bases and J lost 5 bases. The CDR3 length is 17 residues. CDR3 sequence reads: CSANPLLKREIVDTQYF. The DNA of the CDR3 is TGCAGTGCCAATCCCCTCCTAAAGCGGGAGATTGTAGATACGCAGTATTTT.

The CDR3 DNA sequence: TGTGCCAGCAGCGTAGCGGTGGGTGCGAACACCGGGGAGCTGTTTTTT. It codes for CASSVAVGANTGELFF. The chain joins TRBV9 to TRBJ2-2; no clear D gene. The germline gives CDR1 SGDLS, CDR2 YYNGEE. The CDR3 is 16 amino acids. Trimming pared 0 bases from V and 0 bases from J, leaving 9 bases between.

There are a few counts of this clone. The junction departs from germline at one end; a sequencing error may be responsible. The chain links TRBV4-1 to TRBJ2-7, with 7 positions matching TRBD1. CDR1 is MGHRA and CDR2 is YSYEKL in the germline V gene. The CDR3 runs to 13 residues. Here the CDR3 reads CANSQEGANAKYF. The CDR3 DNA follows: TGCGCCAACAGCCAAGAGGGGGCGAACGCAAAGTACTTC.

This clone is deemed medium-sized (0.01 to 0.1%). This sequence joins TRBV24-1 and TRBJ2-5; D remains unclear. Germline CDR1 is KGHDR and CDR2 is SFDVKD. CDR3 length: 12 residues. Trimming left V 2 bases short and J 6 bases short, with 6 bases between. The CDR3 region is CATSDSTQTQYF. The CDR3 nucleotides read TGTGCCACCAGTGATTCCACACAGACCCAGTACTTC.